This is a list of T cell receptor beta chains from one sample in a study of response to subunit inactivated influenza vaccine. One entry per CDR3 protein results from TCRdb running MiXCR on the RT-PCR reads. The table records just under 550,000 distinct CDR3 sequences, under 30% of them present only once. Separately, the same data were catalogued under a study of T cells expressing NK-cell markers.

This material consisted of CD4+ T cells sorted from PBMCs, taken 11 to 12 days after vaccination. The receptors originated from a man aged 45-65 years who received an inactivated influenza vaccine. Both conserved end residues are part of each CDR3. The D gene is left open where the match is weak. The size of a clone is reported for some rows only, either as once, few or many, or as a class for expanded clones.

-,TRBV20-1,few,TRBJ2-3,CSHHSVARVTTDTQYF,TGCAGCCACCATAGCGTCGCGCGGGTAACCACAGATACGCAGTATTTT
-,TRBV3-1,-,TRBJ2-6,CASSQNPGANVLTF,TGTGCCAGCAGCCAAAACCCTGGGGCCAACGTCCTGACTTTC
-,TRBV5-1,few,TRBJ2-2,CASSPYPGVQGTGELFF,TGCGCCAGCAGCCCCTATCCGGGAGTCCAGGGCACCGGGGAGCTGTTTTTT
-,TRBV7-2,-,TRBJ1-1,CASSLVGRGTEAFF,TGTGCCAGCAGCTTAGTCGGCAGGGGCACTGAAGCTTTCTTT
-,TRBV30,-,TRBJ2-1,CAWNRINEQFF,TGTGCCTGGAATCGGATAAATGAGCAGTTCTTC
TRBD1,TRBV4-2,few,TRBJ2-7,CASSQASGQGAYEQYF,TGTGCCAGCAGCCAAGCATCTGGACAGGGGGCGTACGAGCAGTACTTC
TRBD1,TRBV5-1,-,TRBJ2-2,CASSFNPGQGAVGELFF,TGCGCCAGCAGCTTCAATCCGGGACAGGGGGCGGTCGGGGAGCTGTTTTTT
-,TRBV5-1,-,TRBJ2-5,CASSLSRGFVETQYF,TGCGCCAGCAGCTTAAGTAGGGGGTTCGTGGAGACCCAGTACTTC
-,TRBV7-9,few,TRBJ1-3,CASNEAGREGNTIYF,TGTGCCAGCAACGAGGCGGGCAGGGAAGGGAACACCATATATTTT
-,TRBV5-1,few,TRBJ2-2,CASSALGTTNTGELFF,TGCGCCAGCAGCGCCCTCGGGACAACGAACACCGGGGAGCTGTTTTTT
TRBD2,TRBV20-1,-,TRBJ2-5,CSAGSSGRARETQYF,TGCAGTGCGGGGAGTAGCGGGAGGGCCCGAGAGACCCAGTACTTC
-,TRBV11-1,-,TRBJ2-1,CASSPGEGNEQFF,TGTGCCAGCAGCCCGGGAGAGGGAAATGAGCAGTTCTTC
-,TRBV20-1,few,TRBJ2-1,CSASGVAYSSYNEQFF,TGCAGTGCTAGCGGAGTTGCCTACTCCTCCTACAATGAGCAGTTCTTC
-,TRBV11-2,few,TRBJ2-3,CASSFWTGTDTQYF,TGTGCCAGCAGCTTTTGGACAGGCACAGATACGCAGTATTTT
-,TRBV12-3/TRBV12-4,-,TRBJ1-1,CASRPSQGNTEAFF,TGTGCCAGCAGACCTTCACAGGGGAACACTGAAGCTTTCTTT
-,TRBV19,-,TRBJ2-3,CASGPHRDTQYF,TGTGCCAGCGGTCCCCACCGAGATACGCAGTATTTT
-,TRBV30,few,TRBJ1-2,CAWRPGRVLGANYGYTF,TGTGCCTGGAGGCCAGGAAGAGTGTTAGGGGCTAACTATGGCTACACCTTC
-,TRBV7-8,-,TRBJ1-2,CASSLAGAGGYTF,TGTGCCAGCAGCTTAGCAGGGGCGGGCGGCTACACCTTC
TRBD1,TRBV20-1,-,TRBJ2-1,CSAPTGDLYNEQFF,TGCAGTGCCCCGACAGGGGACTTATACAATGAGCAGTTCTTC
-,TRBV3-1,few,TRBJ2-3,CASSRRLETDTQYF,TGTGCCAGCAGCCGCAGACTAGAAACAGATACGCAGTATTTT
-,TRBV29-1,-,TRBJ1-4,CSVSNRTAGKLFF,TGCAGCGTTTCTAACCGGACAGCCGGAAAACTGTTTTTT
-,TRBV20-1,-,TRBJ1-2,CSAPARGDYGYTF,TGCAGTGCGCCCGCCAGGGGAGACTATGGCTACACCTTC
TRBD2,TRBV4-2,few,TRBJ2-2,CASSLERTSGNTGELFF,TGTGCCAGCAGCCTAGAGCGGACTAGCGGGAACACCGGGGAGCTGTTTTTT
TRBD2,TRBV20-1,-,TRBJ2-3,CSAKGLAGVPDTQYF,TGCAGTGCTAAGGGACTAGCGGGGGTCCCAGATACGCAGTATTTT
-,TRBV2,-,TRBJ1-4,CASSDGPGTQPGEKLFF,TGTGCCAGCAGTGATGGCCCAGGGACCCAGCCGGGTGAAAAACTGTTTTTT
TRBD2,TRBV15,-,TRBJ2-3,CATQAGADTQYF,TGTGCCACCCAGGCGGGAGCAGATACGCAGTATTTT
TRBD2,TRBV20-1,few,TRBJ2-5,CRTTSAQETQYF,TGCAGGACGACTAGCGCCCAAGAGACCCAGTACTTC
-,TRBV18,-,TRBJ1-5,CASSYGRNQPQHF,TGTGCCAGCTCCTACGGACGGAATCAGCCCCAGCATTTT
TRBD1,TRBV5-5,-,TRBJ1-2,CASSSRTGGARLDYGYTF,TGTGCCAGCAGCAGTAGGACAGGGGGCGCGAGATTGGACTATGGCTACACCTTC
TRBD2,TRBV6-2/TRBV6-3,-,TRBJ2-3,CASSYQRGGISQYF,TGTGCCAGCAGTTACCAGCGGGGGGGAATTTCGCAGTATTTT
-,TRBV5-6,many,TRBJ2-4,CASSFFSGGNHIQYF,TGTGCCAGCAGCTTCTTTTCTGGGGGGAACCACATTCAGTACTTC
TRBD2,TRBV11-2,-,TRBJ2-3,CASRTSGGPSDTQYF,TGTGCCAGCAGAACTAGCGGGGGGCCGTCAGATACGCAGTATTTT
-,TRBV9,-,TRBJ2-3,CASSVDGFDTQYF,TGTGCCAGCAGCGTAGACGGGTTCGATACGCAGTATTTT
TRBD1,TRBV6-1,few,TRBJ2-5,CASSGQGLGETQYF,TGTGCCAGCAGTGGACAGGGTCTGGGAGAGACCCAGTACTTC
-,TRBV7-9,-,TRBJ2-2,CASSLGAVANTGELFF,TGTGCCAGCAGCTTAGGGGCCGTCGCGAACACCGGGGAGCTGTTTTTT
TRBD1,TRBV5-1,-,TRBJ2-1,CASSSWDRARSSYNEQFF,TGCGCCAGCAGCTCATGGGACAGGGCAAGGAGCTCCTACAATGAGCAGTTCTTC
-,TRBV7-3,-,TRBJ2-3,CASSPRFNSDTQYF,TGTGCCAGCAGCCCCCGCTTCAATTCAGATACGCAGTATTTT
-,TRBV4-1,-,TRBJ2-1,CASSQGSNDNEQFF,TGCGCCAGCAGCCAAGGGAGTAATGACAATGAGCAGTTCTTC
-,TRBV20-1,-,TRBJ2-1,CSAIGSGHNEQFF,TGCAGTGCTATCGGGAGCGGCCACAATGAGCAGTTCTTC
-,TRBV28,-,TRBJ2-7,CASSLVSSREQYF,TGTGCCAGCAGTTTAGTCTCCTCGCGGGAGCAGTACTTC
-,TRBV7-8,many,TRBJ1-4,CASSRRGELGLFF,TGTGCCAGCAGCCGCCGGGGGGAATTGGGACTGTTTTTT
-,TRBV12-3/TRBV12-4,many,TRBJ1-1,CASSWFPGTEAFF,TGTGCCAGCAGTTGGTTCCCTGGGACTGAAGCTTTCTTT
TRBD2,TRBV5-1,-,TRBJ2-5,CASAIAGAPGTQYF,TGCGCCAGCGCTATAGCGGGGGCCCCGGGGACCCAGTACTTC
TRBD1,TRBV27,few,TRBJ2-4,CASSLYGQGENIQYF,TGTGCCAGCAGTTTATATGGGCAGGGGGAAAACATTCAGTACTTC
-,TRBV27,-,TRBJ2-6,CASSFSLGANVLTF,TGTGCCAGCAGTTTCAGCCTGGGGGCCAACGTCCTGACTTTC
TRBD2,TRBV5-1,-,TRBJ2-7,CASSESSGRADYEQYF,TGCGCCAGCAGCGAGAGTAGCGGGAGGGCCGACTACGAGCAGTACTTC
-,TRBV7-9,-,TRBJ2-5,CASSLVWTLETQYF,TGTGCCAGCAGCTTAGTTTGGACCTTAGAGACCCAGTACTTC
-,TRBV2,few,TRBJ2-7,CASSYTGDTTYEQYF,TGTGCCAGCTCCTATACAGGAGACACCACCTACGAGCAGTACTTC
-,TRBV12-3/TRBV12-4,few,TRBJ2-7,CASSLSRPYEQYF,TGTGCCAGCAGTTTATCACGGCCGTACGAGCAGTACTTC
-,TRBV20-1,-,TRBJ1-5,CSALQGHSNQPQHF,TGCAGTGCTCTACAGGGCCATAGCAATCAGCCCCAGCATTTT
-,TRBV25-1,-,TRBJ1-6,CASSESVRGHSPLHF,TGTGCCAGCAGTGAATCCGTCAGGGGACATTCACCCCTCCACTTT
-,TRBV18,few,TRBJ1-5,CASSPRHGGNQPQHF,TGTGCCAGCTCACCTCGACATGGGGGCAATCAGCCCCAGCATTTT
TRBD1,TRBV6-2/TRBV6-3,few,TRBJ1-1,CASRTGQSVVFF,TGTGCCAGCAGGACGGGACAGTCTGTGGTTTTCTTT
TRBD2,TRBV5-1,few,TRBJ2-5,CASSLTSGTQETQYF,TGCGCCAGCAGCTTGACTAGCGGGACACAAGAGACCCAGTACTTC
-,TRBV4-3,many,TRBJ1-5,CASSQGPYQPQHF,TGCGCCAGCAGCCAAGGTCCGTATCAGCCCCAGCATTTT